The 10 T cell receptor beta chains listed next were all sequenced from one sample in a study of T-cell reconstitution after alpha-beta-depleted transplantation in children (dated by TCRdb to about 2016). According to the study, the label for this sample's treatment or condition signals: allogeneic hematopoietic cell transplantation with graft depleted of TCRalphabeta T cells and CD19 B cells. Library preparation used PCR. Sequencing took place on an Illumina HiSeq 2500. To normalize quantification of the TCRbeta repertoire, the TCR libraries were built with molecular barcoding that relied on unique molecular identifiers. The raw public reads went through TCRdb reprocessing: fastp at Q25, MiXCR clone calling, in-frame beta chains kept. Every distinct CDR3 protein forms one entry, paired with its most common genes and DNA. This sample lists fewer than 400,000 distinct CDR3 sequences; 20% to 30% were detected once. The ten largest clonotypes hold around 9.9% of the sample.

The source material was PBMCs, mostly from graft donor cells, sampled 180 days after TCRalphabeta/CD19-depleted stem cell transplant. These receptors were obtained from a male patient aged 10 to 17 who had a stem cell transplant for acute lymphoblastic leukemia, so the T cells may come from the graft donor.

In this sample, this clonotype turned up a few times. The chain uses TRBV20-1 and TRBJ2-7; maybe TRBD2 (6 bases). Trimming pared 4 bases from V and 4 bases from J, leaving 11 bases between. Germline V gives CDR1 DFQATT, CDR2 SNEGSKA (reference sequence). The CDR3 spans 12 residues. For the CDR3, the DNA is TGCAGTGCTACTCCTAGCGCTTACGAGCAGTACTTC. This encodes CSATPSAYEQYF.

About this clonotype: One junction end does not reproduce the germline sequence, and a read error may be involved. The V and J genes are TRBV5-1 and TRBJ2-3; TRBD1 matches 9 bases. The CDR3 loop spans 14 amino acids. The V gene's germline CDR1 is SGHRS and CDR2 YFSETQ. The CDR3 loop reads CASNLDRGTDTQYF. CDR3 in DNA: TGCGCCAGCAACTTGGACAGGGGTACAGATACGCAGTATTTT.

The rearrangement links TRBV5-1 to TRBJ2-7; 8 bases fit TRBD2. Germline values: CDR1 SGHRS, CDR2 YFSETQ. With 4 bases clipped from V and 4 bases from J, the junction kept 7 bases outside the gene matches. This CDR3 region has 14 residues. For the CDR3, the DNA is TGCGCCAGCAGCACCGGGGGGGGGCCTTACGAGCAGTACTTC. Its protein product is CASSTGGGPYEQYF.

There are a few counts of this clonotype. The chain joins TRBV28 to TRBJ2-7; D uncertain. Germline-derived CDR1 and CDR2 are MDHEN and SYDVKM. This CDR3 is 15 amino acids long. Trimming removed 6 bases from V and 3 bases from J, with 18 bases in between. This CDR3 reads CASSFRRLLFYEQYF. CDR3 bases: TGTGCCAGCAGCTTTCGGAGACTTCTCTTCTACGAGCAGTACTTC.

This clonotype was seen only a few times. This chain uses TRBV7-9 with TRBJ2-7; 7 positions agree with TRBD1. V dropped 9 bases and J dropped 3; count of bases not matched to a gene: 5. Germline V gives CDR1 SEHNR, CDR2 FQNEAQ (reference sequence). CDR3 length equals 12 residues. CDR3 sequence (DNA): TGTGCCAGTAGGGACAGACACTACGAGCAGTACTTC. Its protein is CASRDRHYEQYF.

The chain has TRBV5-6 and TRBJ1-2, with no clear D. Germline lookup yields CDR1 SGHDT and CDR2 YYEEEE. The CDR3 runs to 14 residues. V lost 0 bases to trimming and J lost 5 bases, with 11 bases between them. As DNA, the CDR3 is TGTGCCAGCAGCTTGGTCGGGCCAGCGTATGGCTACACCTTC. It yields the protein CASSLVGPAYGYTF.

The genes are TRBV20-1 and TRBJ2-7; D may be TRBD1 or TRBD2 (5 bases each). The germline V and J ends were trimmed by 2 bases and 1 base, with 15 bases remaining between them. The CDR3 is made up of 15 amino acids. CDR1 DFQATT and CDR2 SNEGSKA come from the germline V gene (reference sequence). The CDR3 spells CSARPFQEGSYEQYF. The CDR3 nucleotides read TGCAGTGCTAGACCCTTCCAAGAGGGGTCCTACGAGCAGTACTTC.

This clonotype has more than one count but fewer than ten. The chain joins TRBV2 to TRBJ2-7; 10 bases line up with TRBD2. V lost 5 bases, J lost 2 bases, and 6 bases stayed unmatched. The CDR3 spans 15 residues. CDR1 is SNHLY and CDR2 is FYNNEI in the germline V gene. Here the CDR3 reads CASSSELAGTYEQYF. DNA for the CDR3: TGTGCCAGCAGTTCGGAACTAGCGGGGACCTACGAGCAGTACTTC.

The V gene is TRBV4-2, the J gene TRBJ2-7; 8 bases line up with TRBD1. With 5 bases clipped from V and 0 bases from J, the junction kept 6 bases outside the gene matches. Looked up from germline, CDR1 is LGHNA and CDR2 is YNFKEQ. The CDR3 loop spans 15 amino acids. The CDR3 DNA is TGTGCCAGCAGCGGTCACAGGGGGATCTCCTACGAGCAGTACTTC. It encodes CASSGHRGISYEQYF.

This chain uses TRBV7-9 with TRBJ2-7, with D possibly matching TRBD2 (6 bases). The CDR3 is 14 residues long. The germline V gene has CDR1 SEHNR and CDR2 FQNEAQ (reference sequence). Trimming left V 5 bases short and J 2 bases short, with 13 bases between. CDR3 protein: CASSSRGEAYEQYF. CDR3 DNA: TGTGCCAGCAGCAGTAGAGGGGAGGCCTACGAGCAGTACTTC. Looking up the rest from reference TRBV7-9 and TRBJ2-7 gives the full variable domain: DTGVSQNPRHKITKRGQNVTFRCDPISEHNRLYWYRQTLGQGPEFLTYFQNEAQLEKSRLLSDRFSAERPKGSFSTLEIQRTEQGDSAMYLCASSSRGEAYEQYFGPGTRLTVT.